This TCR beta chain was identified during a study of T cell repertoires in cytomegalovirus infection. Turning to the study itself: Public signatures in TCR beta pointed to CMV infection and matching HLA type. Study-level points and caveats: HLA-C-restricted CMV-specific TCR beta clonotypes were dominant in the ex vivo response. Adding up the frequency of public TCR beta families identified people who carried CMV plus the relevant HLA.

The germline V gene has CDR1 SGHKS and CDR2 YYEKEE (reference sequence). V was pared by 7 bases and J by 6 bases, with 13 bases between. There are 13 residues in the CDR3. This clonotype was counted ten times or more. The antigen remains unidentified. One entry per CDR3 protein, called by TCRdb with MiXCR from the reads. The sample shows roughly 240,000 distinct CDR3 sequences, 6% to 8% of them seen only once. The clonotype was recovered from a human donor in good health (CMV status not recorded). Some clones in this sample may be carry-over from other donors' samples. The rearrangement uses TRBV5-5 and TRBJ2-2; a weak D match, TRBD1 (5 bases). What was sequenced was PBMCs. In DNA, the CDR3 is TGTGCCAGCCCCCAGGGTGAACCCGGGGAGCTGTTTTTT. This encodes CASPQGEPGELFF.